The clone carrying this TCR beta chain has just a few counts. These data are taken from a study of T-cell reconstitution after alpha-beta-depleted transplantation in children. This sample's TCRbeta library carried unique molecular identifier barcodes. One entry per CDR3 protein, called by TCRdb with MiXCR from the PCR reads. Of hundreds of thousands of distinct CDR3 sequences listed, less than 35% were seen once; the top ten hold roughly 2.5%. This CDR3 is built from 15 residues. Germline V gene data show CDR1 as SGHTA and CDR2 as FQGNSA. The V segment lost 5 bases and the J segment 6 bases; nucleotides outside the gene matches: 11.

The material sequenced was PBMCs from the stem cell graft donor, taken from the stem cell graft. This rearrangement joins TRBV7-2 to TRBJ2-7; TRBD2 aligns across 9 bases. The source is a human donor who donated a stem cell graft to a child with aplastic anemia. For the CDR3, the DNA is TGTGCCAGCAGCATCGTACTAGCGGGTGCGGCCGAGCAGTACTTC. Protein product: CASSIVLAGAAEQYF. The entire variable domain, with the rest obtained from reference TRBV7-2 and TRBJ2-7, is as follows: GAGVSQSPSNKVTEKGKDVELRCDPISGHTALYWYRQSLGQGLEFLIYFQGNSAPDKSGLPSDRFSAERTGGSVSTLTIQRTQQEDSAVYLCASSIVLAGAAEQYFGPGTRLTVT.